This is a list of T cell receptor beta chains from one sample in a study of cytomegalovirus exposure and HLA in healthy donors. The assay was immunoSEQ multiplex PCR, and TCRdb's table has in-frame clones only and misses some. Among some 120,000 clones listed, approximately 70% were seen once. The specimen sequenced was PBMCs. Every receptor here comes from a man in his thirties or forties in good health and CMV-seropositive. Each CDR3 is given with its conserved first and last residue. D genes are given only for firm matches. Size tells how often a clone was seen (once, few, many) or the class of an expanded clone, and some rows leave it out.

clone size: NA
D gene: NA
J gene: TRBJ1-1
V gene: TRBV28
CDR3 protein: CASFLGPPGTEAFF
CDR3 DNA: TGTGCCAGCTTTTTGGGGCCCCCGGGCACTGAAGCTTTCTTT

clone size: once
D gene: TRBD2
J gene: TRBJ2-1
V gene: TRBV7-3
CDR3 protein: CASSSKRGTQSYNEQFF
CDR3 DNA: TGTGCCAGCAGCTCCAAGCGGGGGACCCAATCCTACAATGAGCAGTTCTTC

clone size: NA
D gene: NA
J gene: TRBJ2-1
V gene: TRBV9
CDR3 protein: CASSVRDSHNEQFF
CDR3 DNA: TGTGCCAGCAGCGTCCGGGACTCTCACAATGAGCAGTTCTTC

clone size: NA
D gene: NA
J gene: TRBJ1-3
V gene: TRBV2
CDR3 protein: CASSEGAGAGNTIYF
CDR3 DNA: TGTGCCAGCAGTGAGGGGGCAGGAGCTGGAAACACCATATATTTT

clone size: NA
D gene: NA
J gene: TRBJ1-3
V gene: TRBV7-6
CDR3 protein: CASSLEVIGAGNTIYF
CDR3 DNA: TGTGCCAGCAGCTTAGAAGTAATAGGGGCTGGAAACACCATATATTTT

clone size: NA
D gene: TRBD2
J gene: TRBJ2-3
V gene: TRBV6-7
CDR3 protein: CASSYLSGDTQYF
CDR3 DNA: TGTGCCAGCAGTTACCTTAGCGGGGATACGCAGTATTTT

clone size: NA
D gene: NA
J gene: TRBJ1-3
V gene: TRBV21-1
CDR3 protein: CASSKEGQSSGNTIYF
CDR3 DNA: TGTGCCAGCAGCAAAGAGGGACAATCCTCTGGAAACACCATATATTTT

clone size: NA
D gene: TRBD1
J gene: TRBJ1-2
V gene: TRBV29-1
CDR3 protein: CSVWGTTGGAGYGYTF
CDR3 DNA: TGCAGCGTTTGGGGGACTACAGGGGGCGCAGGGTATGGCTACACCTTC

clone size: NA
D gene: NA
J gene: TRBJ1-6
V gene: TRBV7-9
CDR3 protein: CASSLGGTFPNSPLHF
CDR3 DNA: TGTGCCAGCAGCTTAGGGGGGACTTTCCCTAATTCACCCCTCCACTTT

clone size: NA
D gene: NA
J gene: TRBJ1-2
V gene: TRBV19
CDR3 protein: CASSDPGQVENYGYTF
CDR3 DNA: TGTGCCAGTAGCGACCCTGGACAAGTCGAAAACTATGGCTACACCTTC

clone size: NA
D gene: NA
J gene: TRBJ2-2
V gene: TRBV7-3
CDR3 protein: CASSSVGELFF
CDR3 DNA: TGTGCCAGCAGCTCAGTCGGGGAGCTGTTTTTT

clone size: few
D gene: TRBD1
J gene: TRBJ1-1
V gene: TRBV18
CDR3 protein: CASSPEGQGGTFF
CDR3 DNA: TGTGCCAGCTCACCGGAAGGGCAGGGGGGAACTTTCTTT

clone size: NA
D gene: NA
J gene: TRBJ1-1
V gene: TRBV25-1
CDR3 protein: CASSGGYTLGAFF
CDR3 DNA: TGTGCCAGCAGTGGAGGCTATACACTAGGGGCTTTCTTT

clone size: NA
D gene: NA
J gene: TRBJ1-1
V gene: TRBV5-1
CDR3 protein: CASSLVPGSNTEAFF
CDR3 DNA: TGCGCCAGCAGCTTGGTTCCAGGATCTAACACTGAAGCTTTCTTT

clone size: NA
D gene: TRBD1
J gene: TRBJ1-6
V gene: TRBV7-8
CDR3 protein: CASSSPGTGGRSGSPLHF
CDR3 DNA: TGTGCCAGCAGCTCCCCCGGGACAGGAGGCCGTAGTGGTTCACCCCTCCACTTT

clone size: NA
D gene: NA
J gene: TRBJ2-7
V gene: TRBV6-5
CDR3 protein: CASSDFGVLEQYF
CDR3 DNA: TGTGCCAGCAGTGACTTCGGGGTCCTGGAGCAGTACTTC

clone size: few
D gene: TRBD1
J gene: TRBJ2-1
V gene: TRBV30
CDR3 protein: CAWSAGQGRDEQFF
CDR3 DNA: TGTGCCTGGAGTGCCGGACAGGGGAGGGATGAGCAGTTCTTC

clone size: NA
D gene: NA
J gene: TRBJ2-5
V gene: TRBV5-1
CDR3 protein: CASSLISGSPKETQYF
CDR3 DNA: TGCGCCAGCAGCTTAATCAGCGGCAGCCCAAAAGAGACCCAGTACTTC

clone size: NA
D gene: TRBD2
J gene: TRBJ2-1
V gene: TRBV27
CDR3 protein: CASSRELGTSWNEQFF
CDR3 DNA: TGTGCCAGCAGTAGAGAATTAGGGACTAGCTGGAATGAGCAGTTCTTC

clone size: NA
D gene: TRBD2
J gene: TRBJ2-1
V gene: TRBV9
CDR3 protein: CASSVTTSRNEQFF
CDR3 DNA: TGTGCCAGCAGCGTTACGACTAGCCGCAATGAGCAGTTCTTC

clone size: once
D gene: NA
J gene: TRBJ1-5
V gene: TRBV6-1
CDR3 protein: CASSQTGVQPQHF
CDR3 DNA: TGTGCCAGCAGTCAGACGGGAGTCCAGCCCCAGCATTTT

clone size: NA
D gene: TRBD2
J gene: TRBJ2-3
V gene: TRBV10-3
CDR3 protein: CAISDPGRSGRRTDTQYF
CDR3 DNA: TGTGCCATCAGTGACCCCGGGAGAAGCGGGAGGCGCACAGATACGCAGTATTTT

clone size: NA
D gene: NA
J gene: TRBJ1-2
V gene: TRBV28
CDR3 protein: CASSLGGAGYGYTF
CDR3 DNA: TGTGCCAGCAGTTTGGGCGGTGCGGGCTATGGCTACACCTTC

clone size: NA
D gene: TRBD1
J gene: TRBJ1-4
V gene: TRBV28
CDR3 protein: CASSFYHLQGDAEKLFF
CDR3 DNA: TGTGCCAGCAGTTTCTATCACCTACAGGGGGACGCGGAAAAACTGTTTTTT

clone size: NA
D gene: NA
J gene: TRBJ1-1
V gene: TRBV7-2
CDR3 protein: CASSSGRDTEAFF
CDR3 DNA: TGTGCCAGCAGTTCGGGCAGGGACACTGAAGCTTTCTTT

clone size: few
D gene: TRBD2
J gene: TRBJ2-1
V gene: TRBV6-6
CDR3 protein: CASRPTPGGSYNEQFF
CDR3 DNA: TGTGCCAGCAGGCCCACCCCGGGGGGCTCCTACAATGAGCAGTTCTTC

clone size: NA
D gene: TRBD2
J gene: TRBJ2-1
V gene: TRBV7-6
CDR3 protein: CASSLLWAGTSGSDYNEQFF
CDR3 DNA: TGTGCCAGCAGTTTACTTTGGGCCGGGACTAGCGGGAGTGACTACAATGAGCAGTTCTTC

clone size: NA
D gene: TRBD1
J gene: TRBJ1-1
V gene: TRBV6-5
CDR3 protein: CASSYSTGEDTEAFF
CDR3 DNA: TGTGCCAGCAGTTACTCGACAGGGGAGGACACTGAAGCTTTCTTT

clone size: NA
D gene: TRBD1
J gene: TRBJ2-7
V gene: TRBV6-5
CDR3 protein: CASSLGQGAYEQYF
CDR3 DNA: TGTGCCAGCAGTTTGGGTCAGGGGGCCTACGAGCAGTACTTC

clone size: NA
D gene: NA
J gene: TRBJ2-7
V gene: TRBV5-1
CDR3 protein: CASSRVGALGEQYF
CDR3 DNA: TGCGCCAGCAGCCGCGTGGGGGCGCTGGGCGAGCAGTACTTC

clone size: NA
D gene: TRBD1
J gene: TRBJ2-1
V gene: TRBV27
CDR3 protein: CASSSTGTYNEQFF
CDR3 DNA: TGTGCCAGCAGTTCGACAGGGACCTACAATGAGCAGTTCTTC

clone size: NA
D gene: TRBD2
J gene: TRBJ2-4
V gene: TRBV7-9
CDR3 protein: CASSSPGGQTKNIQYF
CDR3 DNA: TGTGCCAGCAGCTCCCCGGGGGGGCAGACCAAAAACATTCAGTACTTC

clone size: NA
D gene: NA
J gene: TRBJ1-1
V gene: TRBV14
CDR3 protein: CASSQVGAGNTEAFF
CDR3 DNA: TGTGCCAGCAGCCAGGTGGGTGCAGGGAACACTGAAGCTTTCTTT

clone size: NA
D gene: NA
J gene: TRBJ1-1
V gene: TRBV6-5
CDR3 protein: CASSYGLTEAFF
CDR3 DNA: TGTGCCAGCAGTTACGGGCTCACTGAAGCTTTCTTT

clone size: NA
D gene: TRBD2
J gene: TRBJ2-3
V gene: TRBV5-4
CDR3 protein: CASSRAERGGTDTQYF
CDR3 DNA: TGTGCCAGCAGCAGAGCAGAGCGGGGGGGCACAGATACGCAGTATTTT

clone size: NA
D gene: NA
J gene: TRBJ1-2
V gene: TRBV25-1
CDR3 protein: CASSEFGGYGYTF
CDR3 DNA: TGTGCCAGCAGTGAATTCGGGGGGTATGGCTACACCTTC

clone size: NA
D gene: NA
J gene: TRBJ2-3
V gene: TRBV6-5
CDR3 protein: CASTPSLVDTQYF
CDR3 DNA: TGTGCCAGCACCCCTAGTCTAGTGGATACGCAGTATTTT

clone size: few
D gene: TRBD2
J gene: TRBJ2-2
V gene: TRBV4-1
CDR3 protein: CAGSGGYTGELFF
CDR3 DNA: TGCGCCGGGAGCGGGGGTTACACCGGGGAGCTGTTTTTT

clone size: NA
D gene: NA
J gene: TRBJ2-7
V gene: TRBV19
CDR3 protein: CASSTGITPQNF
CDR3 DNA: TGTGCCAGTAGTACAGGGATCACCCCGCAGAACTTC

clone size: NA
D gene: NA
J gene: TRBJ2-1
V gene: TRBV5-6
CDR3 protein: CASSYRPSSYNEQFF
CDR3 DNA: TGTGCCAGCAGCTACCGTCCGAGCTCCTACAATGAGCAGTTCTTC